What follows are 25 T cell receptor beta chains derived from one specimen sequenced in a study of OX40 agonist ivuxolimab in advanced cancers. Sequencing was performed with immunoSEQ multiplex PCR; in TCRdb, only in-frame clones are kept and a portion is missing. There are 85,000 to 95,000 clones in the sample; roughly nine tenths occur only once, and about 0.31% lies in the top ten. The sequenced sample was CD4+ or CD8+ T cells sorted from blood, obtained in a trial of the OX40 agonist ivuxolimab. The source of these receptors is an adult with an advanced solid tumor such as melanoma, head and neck, liver or kidney cancer.

In this sample, this clone turned up once. This sequence joins TRBV4-2 and TRBJ1-1; TRBD1 agrees at 8 bases. Per germline, CDR1 LGHNA and CDR2 YNFKEQ. The CDR3 is 16 amino acids. Losses at the gene ends were 3 bases for V and 5 bases for J; bases not matched to a gene: 11. CDR3: CASSQPLGQGRTEAFF. DNA of the CDR3: TGTGCCAGCAGCCAGCCCTTAGGACAGGGAAGGACTGAAGCTTTCTTT.

This clone has more than one count but fewer than ten. CDR3 amino acids: CASSVQTGHTEAFF. The CDR3 nucleotides are TGCGCCAGCAGTGTTCAGACCGGTCACACTGAAGCTTTCTTT. The chain employs TRBV10-1 and TRBJ1-1; D is ambiguous. The CDR3 loop spans 14 amino acids. Between the trimmed V and J ends, which lost 4 bases and 3 bases, there was a span of 12 bases. Germline CDR1 is WNHNN and CDR2 is SYGVQD (reference sequence).

The chain is built from TRBV7-6 and TRBJ1-1; TRBD1 is a possible D gene (6 bases). Germline assignment: CDR1 SGHVS and CDR2 FNYEAQ. V was cut by 5 bases and J by 4 bases, with 14 bases left in between. CDR3 size: 14 residues. Here the CDR3 reads CASSRNRDSTEAFF. The DNA for the CDR3 is TGTGCCAGCAGCAGAAACAGGGATAGCACTGAAGCTTTCTTT.

The chain recombines TRBV7-9 with TRBJ2-1; D gene uncertain. Trimming cost V 3 bases and J 2 bases, with 11 bases left between them. The CDR3 extends over 15 amino acids. The germline CDR1 and CDR2 sequences are SEHNR and FQNEAQ (reference sequence). The CDR3 sequence is CASSLDATTYNEQFF. CDR3 bases: TGTGCCAGCAGCTTGGATGCAACTACCTACAATGAGCAGTTCTTC.

This rearrangement joins TRBV2 to TRBJ2-1; possibly TRBD2 for D (6 bases). Trimming removed 6 bases at V and 3 bases at J, with 15 bases between. CDR3 length equals 15 residues. CDR1 and CDR2 from the germline V gene are SNHLY and FYNNEI. The CDR3 DNA is TGTGCCAGCAGGATCCGGTCGGGAGACTACAATGAGCAGTTCTTC. It specifies CASRIRSGDYNEQFF.

The chain has TRBV30 and TRBJ1-1; tentatively, D is TRBD1 (5 bases). CDR3 length: 14 amino acids. With 3 bases removed from V and 1 base from J, the gap between germline ends came to 12 bases. CDR1 GTSNPN and CDR2 SVGIG come from the germline V gene (reference sequence). The CDR3 reads CAWSWGLRNTEAFF. In nucleotides, the CDR3 is TGTGCCTGGAGCTGGGGACTCAGGAACACTGAAGCTTTCTTT.

The rearrangement links TRBV19 to TRBJ1-1; 7 nucleotides align to TRBD1. The CDR3 loop spans 13 amino acids. The V gene end was trimmed by 10 bases and the J gene end by 5 bases; junction bases not matched to a gene: 10. Germline V gene sequence: CDR1 LNHDA, CDR2 SQIVND (reference sequence). Written as DNA, the CDR3 is TGTGCCACGTCGGGACAGAGGGGGACTGAAGCTTTCTTT. Amino acids: CATSGQRGTEAFF.

This chain uses TRBV7-2 with TRBJ2-1; D ambiguous. CDR1 and CDR2 from the germline V gene are SGHTA and FQGNSA. V lost 0 bases and J 8 bases, leaving 8 bases between the germline ends. The CDR3 loop spans 13 amino acids. CDR3 DNA: TGTGCCAGCAGCTTAGCCCCTTCAGATGAGCAGTTCTTC. Translation: CASSLAPSDEQFF.

The chain recombines TRBV19 with TRBJ1-3, with unresolved D. CDR3 length equals 14 residues. V was shortened by 8 bases and J by 1 base, with 12 bases between the two germline ends. CDR1 is LNHDA and CDR2 is SQIVND in the germline V gene (reference sequence). The DNA of the CDR3 is TGTGCCAGTTCCTACAGACCATCTGGAAACACCATATATTTT. It translates to CASSYRPSGNTIYF.

This clone was recorded only once. CDR3 in amino acids: CASSLEFGRIYSGNTIYF. CDR3 in DNA: TGCGCCAGCAGCTTGGAGTTCGGGAGAATCTACTCTGGAAACACCATATATTTT. This chain joins TRBV5-1 and TRBJ1-3; D remains unclear. Germline loops: CDR1 SGHRS, CDR2 YFSETQ. V was cut by 0 bases and J by 0 bases, with 16 bases left in between. The CDR3 contains 18 residues. The complete variable domain, with remaining parts taken from reference TRBV5-1 and TRBJ1-3, reads KAGVTQTPRYLIKTRGQQVTLSCSPISGHRSVSWYQQTPGQGLQFLFEYFSETQRNKGNFPGRFSGRQFSNSRSEMNVSTLELGDSALYLCASSLEFGRIYSGNTIYFGEGSWLTVV.

The V gene is TRBV30, the J gene TRBJ1-5; TRBD1 agrees at 7 bases. V dropped 0 bases and J dropped 5; count of bases not matched to a gene: 4. The CDR3 is 14 residues long. CDR1 is GTSNPN and CDR2 is SVGIG in the germline V gene (reference sequence). The CDR3 reads CAWSVGTAYQPQHF. DNA for the CDR3: TGTGCCTGGAGTGTAGGGACAGCCTATCAGCCCCAGCATTTT. Full variable domain (remainder filled in from reference TRBV30 and TRBJ1-5): SQTIHQWPATLVQPVGSPLSLECTVEGTSNPNLYWYRQAAGRGLQLLFYSVGIGQISSEVPQNLSASRPQDRQFILSSKKLLLSDSGFYLCAWSVGTAYQPQHFGDGTRLSIL.

This sequence joins TRBV28 and TRBJ2-1; possibly TRBD2 for D (5 bases). The germline gives CDR1 MDHEN, CDR2 SYDVKM. The CDR3 is made up of 15 amino acids. Trimming removed 6 bases from V and 0 bases from J, with 12 bases in between. CDR3 sequence (DNA): TGTGCCAGCAGACGACCGGGATTCTCCTACAATGAGCAGTTCTTC. As protein: CASRRPGFSYNEQFF.

This clone was detected only once. V and J are TRBV4-3 and TRBJ1-1, with 7 bases identical to TRBD1. The CDR3 sequence is 15 residues long. Germline V gives CDR1 LGHNA, CDR2 YSLEER. V shed 3 bases and J 2 bases; nucleotides not matched to a gene: 6. CDR3 amino acids: CASSQQRGLNTEAFF. DNA of the CDR3: TGCGCCAGCAGCCAGCAGAGGGGGCTTAACACTGAAGCTTTCTTT.

This chain connects TRBV5-1 to TRBJ1-2; D unresolved. V lost 0 bases, J lost 4 bases, and 7 bases lay in between. CDR3 length: 13 residues. CDR1 SGHRS and CDR2 YFSETQ come from the germline V gene. CDR3 sequence: CASSLEVGYGYTF. In DNA form, the CDR3 reads TGCGCCAGCAGCTTGGAGGTTGGCTATGGCTACACCTTC.

This chain connects TRBV7-9 to TRBJ1-1; D is perhaps TRBD1 (5 bases). Germline CDR1 SEHNR, CDR2 FQNEAQ (reference sequence). CDR3 length: 14 amino acids. V was pared by 1 base and J by 1 base, with 7 bases between. The chain's CDR3 is CASSLGGENTEAFF. The CDR3 DNA reads as TGTGCCAGCAGCTTAGGGGGGGAGAACACTGAAGCTTTCTTT.

CDR3 sequence (DNA): TGCGCCAGCAGCTGGACCCTACAGGAATCGAACACCGGGGAGCTGTTTTTT. It specifies CASSWTLQESNTGELFF. The rearrangement joins TRBV5-1 to TRBJ2-2; D possibly corresponds to TRBD1 (5 bases). V gave up 3 bases and J gave up 0 bases, with 15 bases separating them. This CDR3 is 17 amino acids long. Per the germline V gene, CDR1 is SGHRS and CDR2 is YFSETQ.

V and J are TRBV5-1 and TRBJ1-1; 7 nucleotides agree with TRBD1. The germline CDR1 and CDR2 sequences are SGHRS and YFSETQ. The ends lost 4 bases at V and 1 base at J; junction bases unmatched: 7. This CDR3 is built from 15 residues. The CDR3 region is CASSQTGQKNTEAFF. The CDR3 DNA reads as TGCGCCAGCAGCCAAACGGGACAGAAGAACACTGAAGCTTTCTTT.

The CDR3 reads CASSPTSGGAEQYF. The CDR3 nucleotides read TGCGCCAGCAGCCCCACTAGCGGGGGGGCGGAGCAGTACTTC. The chain uses TRBV5-1 and TRBJ2-7; TRBD2 aligns across 13 bases. Trimming removed 4 bases from V and 7 bases from J; junction bases left unmatched: 5. Germline loops: CDR1 SGHRS, CDR2 YFSETQ. CDR3 length: 14 amino acids.

There are a few counts of this clone. This chain connects TRBV2 to TRBJ2-7, with D maybe TRBD2 (5 bases). This CDR3 is 14 amino acids long. Germline assignment: CDR1 SNHLY and CDR2 FYNNEI. The V gene lost 6 bases and the J gene lost 5 bases, with 17 bases spanning the gap. The CDR3 DNA sequence: TGTGCCAGCAGATGGGGAGCGGAAGTCCACGAGCAGTACTTC. Translating gives CASRWGAEVHEQYF.

The chain uses TRBV5-1 and TRBJ2-3, with a possible D match to TRBD1 (5 bases). V lost 0 bases and J 3 bases, leaving 8 bases between the germline ends. Germline values: CDR1 SGHRS, CDR2 YFSETQ. This CDR3 comprises 14 residues. The CDR3 nucleotides read TGCGCCAGCAGCTTGGGGACAAAGACAGATACGCAGTATTTT. Its translation is CASSLGTKTDTQYF.

The chain combines TRBV9 with TRBJ1-1; no definite D call. V was shortened by 1 base and J by 2 bases, with 12 bases between the two germline ends. This CDR3 has 15 residues. Germline V gene lookup returns CDR1 SGDLS and CDR2 YYNGEE. DNA of the CDR3: TGTGCCAGCAGCGTAAACCCCGGATCAAACACTGAAGCTTTCTTT. Amino acids: CASSVNPGSNTEAFF.

The gene calls are TRBV9 and TRBJ2-3; D gene unclear. Germline V gene lookup returns CDR1 SGDLS and CDR2 YYNGEE. The CDR3 has 11 amino acids. V dropped 10 bases and J dropped 4 bases, with 10 bases sitting between them. This CDR3 is CAFLGPDTQYF. The CDR3 nucleotides read TGTGCCTTCCTGGGCCCAGATACGCAGTATTTT. Combining the CDR3 with reference TRBV9 and TRBJ2-3 gives the whole variable domain DSGVTQTPKHLITATGQRVTLRCSPRSGDLSVYWYQQSLDQGLQFLIQYYNGEERAKGNILERFSAQQFPDLHSELNLSSLELGDSALYFCAFLGPDTQYFGPGTRLTVL.

The chain couples TRBV5-1 to TRBJ2-1; tentative D call: TRBD2 (5 bases). Germline CDR1 SGHRS, CDR2 YFSETQ. Trimming left V 2 bases short and J 0 bases short, with 9 bases between. The CDR3 extends over 15 amino acids. The CDR3 is CASSLAVSSYNEQFF. The CDR3 DNA sequence: TGCGCCAGCAGCTTAGCGGTTAGCTCCTACAATGAGCAGTTCTTC.

This chain uses TRBV30 with TRBJ1-1; D unclear. The CDR3 spans 12 residues. Germline lookup yields CDR1 GTSNPN and CDR2 SVGIG (reference sequence). The V gene lost 0 bases and the J gene lost 6 bases, with 8 bases spanning the gap. This chain's CDR3 is CAWSVEQPEAFF. Written as DNA, the CDR3 is TGTGCCTGGAGTGTTGAACAGCCTGAAGCTTTCTTT.

This clone was observed a handful of times. The rearrangement joins TRBV4-3 to TRBJ1-1; the D gene is possibly TRBD1 (5 bases). The CDR3 sequence is 14 residues long. V lost 0 bases, J lost 10 bases, and 15 bases lay in between. Germline V gene sequence: CDR1 LGHNA, CDR2 YSLEER. Here the CDR3 reads CASSQDAGTAPAFF. In DNA form, the CDR3 reads TGCGCCAGCAGCCAAGATGCGGGGACCGCCCCAGCTTTCTTT.